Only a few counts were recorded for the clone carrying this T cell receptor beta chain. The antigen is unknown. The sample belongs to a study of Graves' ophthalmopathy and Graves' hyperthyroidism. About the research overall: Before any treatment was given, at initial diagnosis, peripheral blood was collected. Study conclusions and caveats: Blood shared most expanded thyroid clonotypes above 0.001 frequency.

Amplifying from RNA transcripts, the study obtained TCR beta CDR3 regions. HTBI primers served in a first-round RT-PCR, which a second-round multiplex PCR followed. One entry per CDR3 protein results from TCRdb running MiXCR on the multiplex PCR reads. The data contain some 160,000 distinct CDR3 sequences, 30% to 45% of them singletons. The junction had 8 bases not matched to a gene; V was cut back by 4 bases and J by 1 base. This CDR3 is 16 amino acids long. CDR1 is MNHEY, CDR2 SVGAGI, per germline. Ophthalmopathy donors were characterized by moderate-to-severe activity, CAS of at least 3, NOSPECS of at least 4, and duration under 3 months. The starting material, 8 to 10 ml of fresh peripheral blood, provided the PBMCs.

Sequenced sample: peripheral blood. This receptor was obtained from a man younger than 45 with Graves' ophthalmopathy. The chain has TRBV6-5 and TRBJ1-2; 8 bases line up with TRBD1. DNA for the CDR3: TGTGCCAGCAGTTTAATCGGACAGGGACTTAACTATGGCTACACCTTC. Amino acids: CASSLIGQGLNYGYTF.